This TCR beta chain was found in a study of blood T cell repertoires in COVID-19. Study in general: Specimens from acute and convalescent COVID-19 originated in the United States, Italy and Spain. From T cells, B-cell-depleted T cells, or PBMCs came the material, which was cDNA or gDNA.

Notes on this clone: This specimen includes other DNA sequences encoding the same CDR3.

Seattle's enrolled individuals joined amid active infection and were then monitored longitudinally. Deletions cut 2 bases from V and 6 bases from J, with 4 bases between. Germline loops: CDR1 MDHEN, CDR2 SYDVKM. CDR3 size: 12 residues. In the authors' workflow: Amplified reference gene primers provided the basis for estimating nucleated cell counts. Clones were sequenced by immunoSEQ multiplex PCR, and TCRdb holds only the in-frame ones, with some missing. That table is the source of V, J and clone size, and D and trimming were worked out from the DNA. The table has under 200,000 clones, about 88% seen once.

The clonotype comes from a woman between 45 and 65 years old with COVID-19, enrolled during active disease. Material: peripheral blood. This chain joins TRBV28 and TRBJ2-2; the D is unclear. CDR3 protein: CASSLLAGELFF. As DNA, the CDR3 is TGTGCCAGCAGTTTACTAGCCGGGGAGCTGTTTTTT.